This entry lists 3 T cell receptor beta chains sequenced from one sample in a study of shared clonotypes between healthy human individuals. Some clones are missing from TCRdb's copy, which holds only in-frame ones; the method was immunoSEQ multiplex PCR. The table shows about a million clones, with 77% occurring only once. The specimen sequenced was memory CD4+ T cells from PBMCs. Indicated subset: CD45RA-negative fraction. These receptors came from a man younger than 35 in good health. Some clones in this sample may be carry-over from other donors' samples.

The CDR3 DNA sequence: TGCGCCAGCAGCCCTGGACTAGCGTGGACCGGGGAGCTGTTTTTT. Translated, it gives CASSPGLAWTGELFF. The chain joins TRBV5-1 to TRBJ2-2; the match to TRBD2 covers 9 bases. Per the germline V gene, CDR1 is SGHRS and CDR2 is YFSETQ. Trimming took 4 bases from V and 5 from J; bases not matched to a gene: 6. The CDR3 totals 15 residues.

The chain has TRBV28 and TRBJ1-2; 9 bases are a match to TRBD1. This CDR3 contains 14 residues. Trimming cost V 6 bases and J 1 base; bases outside gene matches: 3. Germline-derived CDR1 and CDR2 are MDHEN and SYDVKM. CDR3 residues: CASRGTGFNYGYTF. In nucleotides, the CDR3 is TGTGCCAGCAGGGGGACAGGGTTTAACTATGGCTACACCTTC.

The chain carries TRBV5-1 and TRBJ2-7; 7 bases are shared with TRBD2. J gave up 3 bases and V 4 bases, and 7 bases lay outside the gene matches. The germline V gene has CDR1 SGHRS and CDR2 YFSETQ. CDR3 length: 14 amino acids. The CDR3 DNA follows: TGCGCCAGCAGCCCCGGGGGGTCCCTCTACGAGCAGTACTTC. This gives the protein CASSPGGSLYEQYF. Based on the CDR3 plus reference TRBV5-1 and TRBJ2-7, the full variable domain is KAGVTQTPRYLIKTRGQQVTLSCSPISGHRSVSWYQQTPGQGLQFLFEYFSETQRNKGNFPGRFSGRQFSNSRSEMNVSTLELGDSALYLCASSPGGSLYEQYFGPGTRLTVT.